The rows below give T cell receptor beta chains drawn from one sample of a study of cytomegalovirus exposure and HLA in healthy donors. Sequencing used immunoSEQ multiplex PCR; TCRdb keeps in-frame clones, though not all of them. The sample has under 250,000 clones; around three quarters are singletons. What was sequenced was PBMCs. These receptors were obtained from a man younger than 45 in good health and CMV-seronegative. Both conserved end residues are part of each CDR3. The D gene is left open where the match is weak. Rows give clone size only sometimes, using once, few, many, or a class for an expanded clone.

j_call	v_call	clone_size	d_call	cdr3_aa	cdr3_nt
TRBJ2-2	TRBV2	NA	NA	CASSYDYGELFF	TGTGCCAGCAGTTATGACTACGGGGAGCTGTTTTTT
TRBJ1-2	TRBV21-1	few	NA	CASSKVWENYGYTF	TGTGCCAGCAGCAAAGTATGGGAGAACTATGGCTACACCTTC
TRBJ2-1	TRBV11-2	NA	TRBD2	CASSDRLAGGFNEQFF	TGTGCCAGCTCTGACAGACTAGCGGGAGGGTTTAATGAGCAGTTCTTC
TRBJ1-3	TRBV7-2	NA	NA	CASSLRGSSGNTIYF	TGTGCCAGCAGCTTACGCGGGAGCTCTGGAAACACCATATATTTT
TRBJ2-7	TRBV29-1	NA	NA	CSVRGVSDEQYF	TGCAGCGTTCGCGGGGTTTCGGACGAGCAGTACTTC
TRBJ2-3	TRBV5-1	NA	NA	CASSLGGKRTDTQYF	TGCGCCAGCAGCTTGGGAGGGAAGAGGACAGATACGCAGTATTTT
TRBJ1-1	TRBV18	few	NA	CASSRTGLDTEAFF	TGTGCCAGCTCCCGAACAGGGTTGGACACTGAAGCTTTCTTT
TRBJ1-6	TRBV2	once	TRBD1	CASSESIPGGPSPLHF	TGTGCCAGCAGTGAATCGATCCCAGGGGGCCCCTCACCCCTCCACTTT
TRBJ2-4	TRBV25-1	NA	NA	CASSEGQTENIQYF	TGTGCCAGCAGTGAAGGGCAGACAGAAAACATTCAGTACTTC
TRBJ2-1	TRBV7-3	NA	NA	CASQKDSNNYNEQFF	TGTGCCAGCCAAAAGGACTCGAACAACTACAATGAGCAGTTCTTC
TRBJ2-3	TRBV19	NA	TRBD2	CASRTGTSLGDTQYF	TGTGCCAGCAGAACCGGGACTAGCCTAGGGGATACGCAGTATTTT
TRBJ2-2	TRBV7-6	NA	TRBD2	CASSSLAGGGTGELFF	TGTGCCAGCAGCTCCCTAGCGGGAGGAGGCACCGGGGAGCTGTTTTTT
TRBJ1-6	TRBV5-6	NA	TRBD1	CASSGLDRSYNSPLHF	TGTGCCAGCAGCGGATTGGACAGGTCCTATAATTCACCCCTCCACTTT
TRBJ1-1	TRBV7-9	NA	NA	CASSSPNTEAFF	TGTGCCAGCAGCTCCCCAAACACTGAAGCTTTCTTT
TRBJ1-3	TRBV28	NA	TRBD1	CASSLWTGGAVNTIYF	TGTGCCAGCAGTCTTTGGACAGGGGGCGCGGTAAACACCATATATTTT
TRBJ1-1	TRBV28	NA	NA	CASSEALNTEAFF	TGTGCCAGCAGTGAAGCATTGAACACTGAAGCTTTCTTT
TRBJ1-1	TRBV10-1	NA	NA	CASSRGRGNTEAFF	TGCGCCAGCAGCCGTGGACGGGGGAACACTGAAGCTTTCTTT
TRBJ2-5	TRBV4-1	once	NA	CASSRLAQETQYF	TGCGCCAGCAGCCGCCTAGCACAAGAGACCCAGTACTTC
TRBJ2-3	TRBV30	NA	NA	CAWSVISSDTQYF	TGTGCCTGGAGTGTAATTTCATCAGATACGCAGTATTTT
TRBJ1-5	TRBV28	few	NA	CASSPNRRIRGGQPQHF	TGTGCCAGCAGTCCAAACCGCAGGATAAGGGGTGGACAGCCCCAGCATTTT
TRBJ2-1	TRBV19	NA	NA	CASSGETYNEQFF	TGTGCCAGTAGTGGGGAGACATACAATGAGCAGTTCTTC
TRBJ2-5	TRBV15	NA	TRBD2	CATSWGTSGRASKETQYF	TGTGCCACCAGCTGGGGGACTAGCGGGAGGGCCTCCAAAGAGACCCAGTACTTC
TRBJ2-7	TRBV10-2	NA	TRBD1	CASSGGDRVYF	TGCGCCAGCAGTGGTGGAGACAGGGTGTACTTC
TRBJ1-2	TRBV28	NA	TRBD1	CASSFRTGQIDYGYTF	TGTGCCAGCAGTTTCAGGACAGGGCAAATTGATTATGGCTACACCTTC
TRBJ2-7	TRBV10-1	NA	TRBD1	CASGMPGQGTYEQYF	TGCGCCAGCGGGATGCCGGGACAGGGAACCTACGAGCAGTACTTC
TRBJ1-5	TRBV5-6	NA	NA	CASSLGQARLLNQPQHF	TGTGCCAGCAGCTTGGGACAGGCTCGCCTTTTGAATCAGCCCCAGCATTTT
TRBJ2-7	TRBV6-1	NA	NA	CASSDRLPIYEQYF	TGTGCCAGCAGTGACCGCCTGCCTATTTACGAGCAGTACTTC
TRBJ2-3	TRBV5-1	NA	NA	CASSPGTTADTQYF	TGCGCCAGCAGCCCCGGGACAACGGCAGATACGCAGTATTTT
TRBJ2-7	TRBV5-1	NA	TRBD1	CASSPSTGKGYEQYF	TGCGCCAGCAGCCCCTCGACAGGGAAGGGCTACGAGCAGTACTTC
TRBJ2-1	TRBV5-1	few	NA	CASSFIRGISYNEQFF	TGCGCCAGCAGCTTTATCAGGGGTATCTCCTACAATGAGCAGTTCTTC
TRBJ2-1	TRBV14	NA	NA	CASSQVQGYNEQFF	TGTGCCAGCAGCCAAGTACAGGGATACAATGAGCAGTTCTTC
TRBJ1-1	TRBV29-1	once	TRBD1	CSVGQGLNTEAFF	TGCAGCGTCGGACAGGGACTGAACACTGAAGCTTTCTTT
TRBJ2-2	TRBV25-1	once	TRBD2	CASSPQAGGLTGELFF	TGTGCCAGCAGCCCCCAAGCGGGAGGGCTCACCGGGGAGCTGTTTTTT
TRBJ1-4	TRBV25-1	once	TRBD1	CASSAGTGSEKLFF	TGTGCCAGCAGTGCAGGGACAGGGTCTGAAAAACTGTTTTTT
TRBJ2-7	TRBV10-2	NA	TRBD1	CASRPTGYEQYF	TGCGCCAGCAGACCGACAGGGTACGAGCAGTACTTC
TRBJ2-7	TRBV5-5	few	TRBD2	CASSGTSGGYYEQYF	TGTGCCAGCAGCGGCACTAGCGGGGGGTACTACGAGCAGTACTTC
TRBJ2-7	TRBV27	NA	NA	CASSPYYEQYF	TGTGCCAGCAGCCCCTACTACGAGCAGTACTTC
TRBJ2-1	TRBV7-9	NA	NA	CASSLSLRNEQFF	TGTGCCAGCAGCTTATCCTTGCGCAATGAGCAGTTCTTC
TRBJ1-4	TRBV6-5	NA	TRBD1	CASSPGQGGEKLFF	TGTGCCAGCAGTCCCGGACAGGGAGGTGAAAAACTGTTTTTT
TRBJ1-1	TRBV7-3	few	NA	CASSPTSGSVRAFF	TGTGCCAGCAGCCCAACCTCGGGGAGTGTTCGGGCTTTCTTT
TRBJ2-7	TRBV6-1	NA	TRBD2	CASSEVTSGIREQYF	TGTGCCAGCAGTGAGGTAACTAGCGGGATTCGTGAGCAGTACTTC
TRBJ2-1	TRBV9	NA	TRBD2	CASSGPAGGSTHEQFF	TGTGCCAGCAGCGGCCCAGCGGGAGGGTCGACCCATGAGCAGTTCTTC
TRBJ1-3	TRBV19	NA	NA	CASSPQRVSGNTIYF	TGTGCCAGTAGTCCCCAGAGGGTCTCCGGAAACACCATATATTTT
TRBJ2-1	TRBV9	once	TRBD2	CASSVGVSSGNEQFF	TGTGCCAGCAGCGTAGGGGTGTCTAGCGGCAATGAGCAGTTCTTC
TRBJ1-5	TRBV2	once	NA	CASSEARTGQHF	TGTGCCAGCAGTGAAGCTCGAACTGGCCAGCATTTT
TRBJ2-7	TRBV14	NA	NA	CASSQLSPGIGSFSYEQYF	TGTGCCAGCAGCCAATTATCCCCCGGTATCGGGAGCTTTTCCTACGAGCAGTACTTC
TRBJ1-1	TRBV10-3	few	NA	CAISESEGRGAFF	TGTGCCATCAGTGAGTCGGAGGGACGCGGAGCTTTCTTT
TRBJ2-3	TRBV9	once	TRBD2	CASSSRERPYTDTQYF	TGTGCCAGCAGCTCGCGGGAGCGCCCTTACACAGATACGCAGTATTTT
TRBJ1-4	TRBV2	once	TRBD1	CASSVLQGAGEKLFF	TGTGCCAGCAGTGTACTACAGGGGGCCGGAGAAAAACTGTTTTTT
TRBJ2-7	TRBV6-6	once	TRBD2	CASTGTSGPIYEQYF	TGTGCCAGCACCGGAACTAGCGGGCCGATCTACGAGCAGTACTTC
TRBJ2-3	TRBV5-6	many	NA	CASSNAGSDTQYF	TGTGCCAGCAGCAACGCAGGGTCAGATACGCAGTATTTT
TRBJ1-5	TRBV10-2	once	NA	CASTNRVSNQPQHF	TGCGCCAGCACCAACAGGGTAAGCAATCAGCCCCAGCATTTT
TRBJ2-3	TRBV6-1	NA	NA	CASSVAGRTDTQYF	TGTGCCAGCAGTGTGGCAGGGAGGACAGATACGCAGTATTTT
TRBJ2-7	TRBV4-1	NA	NA	CASSQAAGPAYEQYF	TGCGCCAGCAGCCAAGCTGCAGGGCCGGCCTACGAGCAGTACTTC
TRBJ1-2	TRBV28	NA	NA	CASIPPGELNFGYTF	TGTGCCAGCATCCCTCCGGGGGAGTTGAATTTTGGCTACACCTTC